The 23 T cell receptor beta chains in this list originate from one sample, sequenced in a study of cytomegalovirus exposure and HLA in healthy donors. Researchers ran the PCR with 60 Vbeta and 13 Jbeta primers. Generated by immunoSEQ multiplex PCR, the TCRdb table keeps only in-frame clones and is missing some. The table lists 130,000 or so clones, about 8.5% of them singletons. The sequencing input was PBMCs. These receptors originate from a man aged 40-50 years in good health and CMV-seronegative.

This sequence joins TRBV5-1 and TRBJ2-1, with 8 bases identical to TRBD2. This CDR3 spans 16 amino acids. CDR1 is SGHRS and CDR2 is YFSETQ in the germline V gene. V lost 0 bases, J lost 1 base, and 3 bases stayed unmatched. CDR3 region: CASSLAQRGSYNEQFF. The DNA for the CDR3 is TGCGCCAGCAGCTTGGCCCAGCGGGGGTCCTACAATGAGCAGTTCTTC.

CDR3 DNA sequence: TGTGCCAGCCTCGGGGTCACCGAGCAGTACTTC. Its protein is CASLGVTEQYF. V usage is TRBV28 and J usage is TRBJ2-7, with a possible D match to TRBD2 (5 bases). The CDR3 sequence is 11 residues long. With 8 bases removed from V and 6 bases from J, the gap between germline ends came to 11 bases. Germline V gives CDR1 MDHEN, CDR2 SYDVKM.

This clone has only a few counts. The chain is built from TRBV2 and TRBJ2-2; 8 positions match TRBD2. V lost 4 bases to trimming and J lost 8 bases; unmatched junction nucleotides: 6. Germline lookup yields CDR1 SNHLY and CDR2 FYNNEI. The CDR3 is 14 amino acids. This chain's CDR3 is CASSAGTSRGELFF. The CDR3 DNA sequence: TGTGCCAGCAGTGCTGGGACTAGTAGGGGGGAGCTGTTTTTT.

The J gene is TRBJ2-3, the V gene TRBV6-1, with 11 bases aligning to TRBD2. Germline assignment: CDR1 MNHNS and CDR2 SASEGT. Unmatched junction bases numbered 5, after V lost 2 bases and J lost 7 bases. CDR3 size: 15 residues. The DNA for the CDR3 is TGTGCCAGCAGTGAAAAACTAGCGGGGGCCTATACGCAGTATTTT. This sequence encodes CASSEKLAGAYTQYF.

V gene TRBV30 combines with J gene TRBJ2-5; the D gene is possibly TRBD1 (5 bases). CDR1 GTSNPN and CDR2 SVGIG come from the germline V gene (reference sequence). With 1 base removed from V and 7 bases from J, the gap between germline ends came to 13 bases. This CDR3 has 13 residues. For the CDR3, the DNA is TGTGCCTGGAGTGCAAGGACAAGTGGGACCCAGTACTTC. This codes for CAWSARTSGTQYF.

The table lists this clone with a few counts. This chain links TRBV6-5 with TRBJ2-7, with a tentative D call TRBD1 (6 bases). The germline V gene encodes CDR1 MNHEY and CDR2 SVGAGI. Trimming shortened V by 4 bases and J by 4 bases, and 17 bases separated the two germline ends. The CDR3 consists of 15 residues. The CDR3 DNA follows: TGTGCCAGCAGTTCCCGACAGGCTTTGGGGTACGAGCAGTACTTC. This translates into CASSSRQALGYEQYF.

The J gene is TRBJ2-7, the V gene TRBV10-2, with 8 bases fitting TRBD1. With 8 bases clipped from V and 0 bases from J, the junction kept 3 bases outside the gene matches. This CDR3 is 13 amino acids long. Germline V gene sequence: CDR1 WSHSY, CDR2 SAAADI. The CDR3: CASGTGYSYEQYF. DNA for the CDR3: TGCGCCAGCGGGACAGGCTACTCCTACGAGCAGTACTTC.

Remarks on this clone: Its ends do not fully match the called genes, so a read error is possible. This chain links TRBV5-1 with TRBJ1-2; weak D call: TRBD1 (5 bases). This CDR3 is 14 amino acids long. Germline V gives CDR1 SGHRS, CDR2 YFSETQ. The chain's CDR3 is CASSLEGRDYGSTF. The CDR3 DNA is TGCGCCAGCAGCTTGGAGGGTAGGGACTATGGCTCCACCTTC.

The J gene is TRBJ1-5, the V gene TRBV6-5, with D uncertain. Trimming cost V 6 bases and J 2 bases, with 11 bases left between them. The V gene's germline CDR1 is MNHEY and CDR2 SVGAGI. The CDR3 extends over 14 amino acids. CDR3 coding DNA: TGTGCCAGCAGGCCCAGCCGGGGCAATCAGCCCCAGCATTTT. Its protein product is CASRPSRGNQPQHF.

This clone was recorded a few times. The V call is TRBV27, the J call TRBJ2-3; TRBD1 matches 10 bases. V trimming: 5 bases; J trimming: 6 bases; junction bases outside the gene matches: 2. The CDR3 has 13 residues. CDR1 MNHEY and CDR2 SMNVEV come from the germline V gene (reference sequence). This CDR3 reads CASSDRGPDTQYF. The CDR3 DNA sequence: TGTGCCAGCAGTGACAGGGGGCCGGATACGCAGTATTTT.

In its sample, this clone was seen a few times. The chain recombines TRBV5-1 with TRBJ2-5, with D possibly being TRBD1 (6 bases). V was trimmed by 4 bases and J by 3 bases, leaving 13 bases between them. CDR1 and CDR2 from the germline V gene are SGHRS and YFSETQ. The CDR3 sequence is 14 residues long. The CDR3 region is CASSPLSGEETQYF. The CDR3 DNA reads TGCGCCAGCAGCCCCCTCTCAGGGGAAGAGACCCAGTACTTC. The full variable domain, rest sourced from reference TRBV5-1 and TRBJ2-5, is KAGVTQTPRYLIKTRGQQVTLSCSPISGHRSVSWYQQTPGQGLQFLFEYFSETQRNKGNFPGRFSGRQFSNSRSEMNVSTLELGDSALYLCASSPLSGEETQYFGPGTRLLVL.

The CDR3 coding sequence is TGTGCCAGCAGCTTTGGGCGGACAGGGAAGGAATCACCCCTCCACTTT. Its protein is CASSFGRTGKESPLHF. The chain employs TRBV7-2 and TRBJ1-6; the match to TRBD1 covers 8 bases. Unmatched junction bases numbered 11, after V lost 3 bases and J lost 10 bases. The CDR3 length is 16 residues. The germline gives CDR1 SGHTA, CDR2 FQGNSA.

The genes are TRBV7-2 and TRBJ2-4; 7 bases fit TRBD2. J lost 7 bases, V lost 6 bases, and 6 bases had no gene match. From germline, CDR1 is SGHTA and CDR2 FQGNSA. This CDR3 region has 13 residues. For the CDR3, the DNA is TGTGCCAGCAGAGTTCGGGGAGGGAACATTCAGTACTTC. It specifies CASRVRGGNIQYF.

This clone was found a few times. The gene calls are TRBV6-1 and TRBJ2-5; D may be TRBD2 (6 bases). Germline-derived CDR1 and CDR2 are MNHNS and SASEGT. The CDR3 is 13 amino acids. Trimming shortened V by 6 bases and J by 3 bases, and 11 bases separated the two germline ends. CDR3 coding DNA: TGTGCCAGCAGGGGGGACTTTGAAGAGACCCAGTACTTC. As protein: CASRGDFEETQYF.

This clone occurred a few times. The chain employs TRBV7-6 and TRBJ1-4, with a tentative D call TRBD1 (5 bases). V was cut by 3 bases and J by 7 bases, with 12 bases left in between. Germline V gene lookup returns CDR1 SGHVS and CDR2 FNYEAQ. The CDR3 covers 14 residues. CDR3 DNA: TGTGCCAGCAGCTTCCCAGGGAAGGGTGAAAAACTGTTTTTT. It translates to CASSFPGKGEKLFF.

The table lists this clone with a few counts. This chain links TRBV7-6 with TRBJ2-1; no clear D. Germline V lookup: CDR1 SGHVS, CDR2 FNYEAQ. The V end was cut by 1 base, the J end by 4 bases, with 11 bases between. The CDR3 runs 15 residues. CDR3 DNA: TGTGCCAGCAGCTTAGGTATGCAGGCTTACAATGAGCAGTTCTTC. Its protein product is CASSLGMQAYNEQFF.

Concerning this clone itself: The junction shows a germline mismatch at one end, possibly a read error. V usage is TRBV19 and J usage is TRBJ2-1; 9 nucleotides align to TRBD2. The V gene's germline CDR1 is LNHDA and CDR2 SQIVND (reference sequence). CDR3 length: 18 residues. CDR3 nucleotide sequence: TGTGCCAGTAGTTTAGAGCGATGGAGCGGGGGGCACATAAATGAGCAGTTCTTC. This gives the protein CASSLERWSGGHINEQFF.

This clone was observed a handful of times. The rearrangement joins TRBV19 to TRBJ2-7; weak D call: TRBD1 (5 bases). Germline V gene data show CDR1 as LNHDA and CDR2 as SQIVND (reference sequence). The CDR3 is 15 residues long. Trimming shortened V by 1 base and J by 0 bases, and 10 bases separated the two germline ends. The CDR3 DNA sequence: TGTGCCAGTAGTATAGCAGGGTCCGGCTCCTACGAGCAGTACTTC. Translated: CASSIAGSGSYEQYF.

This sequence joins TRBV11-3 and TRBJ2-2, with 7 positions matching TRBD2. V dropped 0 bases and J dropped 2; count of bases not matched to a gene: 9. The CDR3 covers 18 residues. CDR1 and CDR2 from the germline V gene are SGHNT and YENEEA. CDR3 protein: CASSLDGGGPANTGELFF. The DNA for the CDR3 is TGTGCCAGCAGCTTAGATGGCGGGGGTCCTGCTAACACCGGGGAGCTGTTTTTT. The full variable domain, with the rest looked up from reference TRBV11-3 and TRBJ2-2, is EAGVVQSPRYKIIEKKQPVAFWCNPISGHNTLYWYLQNLGQGPELLIRYENEEAVDDSQLPKDRFSAERLKGVDSTLKIQPAELGDSAVYLCASSLDGGGPANTGELFFGEGSRLTVL.

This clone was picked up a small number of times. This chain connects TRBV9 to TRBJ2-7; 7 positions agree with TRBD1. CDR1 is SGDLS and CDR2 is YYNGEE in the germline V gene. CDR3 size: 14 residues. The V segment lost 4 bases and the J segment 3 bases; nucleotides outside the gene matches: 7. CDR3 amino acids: CASSYRDSNYEQYF. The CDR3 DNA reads TGTGCCAGCAGCTATAGGGACAGCAACTACGAGCAGTACTTC.

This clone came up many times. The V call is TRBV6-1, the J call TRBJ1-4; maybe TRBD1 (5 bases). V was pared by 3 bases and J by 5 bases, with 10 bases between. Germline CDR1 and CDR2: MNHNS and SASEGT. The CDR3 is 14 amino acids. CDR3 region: CASSDPGPNEKLFF. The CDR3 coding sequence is TGTGCCAGCAGTGATCCAGGGCCAAATGAAAAACTGTTTTTT.

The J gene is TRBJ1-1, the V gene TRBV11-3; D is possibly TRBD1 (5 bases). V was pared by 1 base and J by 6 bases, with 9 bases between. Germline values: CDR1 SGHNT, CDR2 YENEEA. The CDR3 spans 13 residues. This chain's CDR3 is CASSLVSGAEAFF. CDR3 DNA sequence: TGTGCCAGCAGCTTAGTATCGGGGGCTGAAGCTTTCTTT.

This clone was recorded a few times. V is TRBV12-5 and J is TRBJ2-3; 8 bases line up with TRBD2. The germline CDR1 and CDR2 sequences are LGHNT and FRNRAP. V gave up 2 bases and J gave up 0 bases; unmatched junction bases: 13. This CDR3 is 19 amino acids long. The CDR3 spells CASGLTRVGTSGSTDTQYF. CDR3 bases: TGTGCTAGTGGTTTGACACGCGTCGGGACTAGTGGTAGCACAGATACGCAGTATTTT. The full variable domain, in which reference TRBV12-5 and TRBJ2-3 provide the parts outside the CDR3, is DARVTQTPRHKVTEMGQEVTMRCQPILGHNTVFWYRQTMMQGLELLAYFRNRAPLDDSGMPKDRFSAEMPDATLATLKIQPSEPRDSAVYFCASGLTRVGTSGSTDTQYFGPGTRLTVL.